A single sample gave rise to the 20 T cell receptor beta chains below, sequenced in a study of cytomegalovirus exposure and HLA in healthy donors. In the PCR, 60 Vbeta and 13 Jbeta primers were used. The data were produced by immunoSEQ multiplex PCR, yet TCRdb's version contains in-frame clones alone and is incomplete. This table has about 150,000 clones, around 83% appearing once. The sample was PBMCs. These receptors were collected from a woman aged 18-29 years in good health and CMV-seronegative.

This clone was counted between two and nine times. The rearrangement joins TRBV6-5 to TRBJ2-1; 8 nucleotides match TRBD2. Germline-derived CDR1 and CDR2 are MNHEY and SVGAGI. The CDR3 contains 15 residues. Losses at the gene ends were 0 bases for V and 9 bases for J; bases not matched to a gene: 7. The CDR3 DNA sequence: TGTGCCAGCAGTTACTCGCTTAGCGGGATCACTGAGCAGTTCTTC. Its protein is CASSYSLSGITEQFF.

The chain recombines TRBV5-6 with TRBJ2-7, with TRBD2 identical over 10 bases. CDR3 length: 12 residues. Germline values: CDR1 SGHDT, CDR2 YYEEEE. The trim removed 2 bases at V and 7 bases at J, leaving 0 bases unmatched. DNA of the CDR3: TGTGCCAGCAGCTTTAGCGGGGGGGAGCAGTACTTC. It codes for CASSFSGGEQYF.

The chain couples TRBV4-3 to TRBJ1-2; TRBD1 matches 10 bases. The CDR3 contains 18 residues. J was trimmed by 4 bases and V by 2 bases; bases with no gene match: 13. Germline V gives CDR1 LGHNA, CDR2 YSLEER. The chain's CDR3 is CASSQLGQGSGTPYGYTF. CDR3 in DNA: TGCGCCAGCAGCCAATTGGGACAGGGGTCGGGAACACCCTATGGCTACACCTTC.

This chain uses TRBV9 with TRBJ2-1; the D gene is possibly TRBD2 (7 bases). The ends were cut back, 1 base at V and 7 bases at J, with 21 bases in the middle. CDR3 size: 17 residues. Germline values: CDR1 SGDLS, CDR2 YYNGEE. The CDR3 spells CASSVRDRGGLMNEQFF. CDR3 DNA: TGTGCCAGCAGCGTACGCGATAGGGGGGGGCTTATGAATGAGCAGTTCTTC.

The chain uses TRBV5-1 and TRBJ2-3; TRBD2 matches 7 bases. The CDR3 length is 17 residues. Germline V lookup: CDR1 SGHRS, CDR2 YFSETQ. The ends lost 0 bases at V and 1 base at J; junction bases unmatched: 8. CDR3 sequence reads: CASSLGLARVGTDTQYF. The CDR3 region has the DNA TGCGCCAGCAGCTTGGGACTAGCACGGGTCGGCACAGATACGCAGTATTTT.

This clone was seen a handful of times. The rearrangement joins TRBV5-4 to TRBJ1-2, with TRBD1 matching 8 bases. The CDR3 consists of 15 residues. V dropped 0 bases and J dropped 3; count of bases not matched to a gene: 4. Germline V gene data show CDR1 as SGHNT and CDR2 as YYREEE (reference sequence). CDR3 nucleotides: TGTGCCAGCAGCTTGGCAGGGGGCGGTGACTATGGCTACACCTTC. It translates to CASSLAGGGDYGYTF.

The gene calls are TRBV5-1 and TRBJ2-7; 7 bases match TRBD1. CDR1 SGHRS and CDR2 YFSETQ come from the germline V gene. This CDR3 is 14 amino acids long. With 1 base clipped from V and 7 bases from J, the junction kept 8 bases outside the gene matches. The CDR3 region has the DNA TGCGCCAGCAGCTTGCGAAGGGGGCTACTGGAGCAGTACTTC. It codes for CASSLRRGLLEQYF.

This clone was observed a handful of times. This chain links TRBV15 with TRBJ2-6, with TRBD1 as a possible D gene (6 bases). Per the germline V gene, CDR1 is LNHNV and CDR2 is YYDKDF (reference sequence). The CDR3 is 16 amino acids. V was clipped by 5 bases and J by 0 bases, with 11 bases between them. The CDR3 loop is CATSVDRNSGANVLTF. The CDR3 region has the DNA TGTGCCACCAGCGTAGACAGGAACTCTGGGGCCAACGTCCTGACTTTC. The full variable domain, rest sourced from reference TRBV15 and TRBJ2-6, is DAMVIQNPRYQVTQFGKPVTLSCSQTLNHNVMYWYQQKSSQAPKLLFHYYDKDFNNEADTPDNFQSRRPNTSFCFLDIRSPGLGDTAMYLCATSVDRNSGANVLTFGAGSRLTVL.

The CDR3 region has the DNA TGTGCCAGCAGTTACTCCCAAGCCGGTGGTCAGCCCCAGCATTTT. Its translation is CASSYSQAGGQPQHF. This chain links TRBV6-6 with TRBJ1-5; D call uncertain. Germline V gene sequence: CDR1 MNHNY, CDR2 SVGAGI (reference sequence). CDR3 size: 15 residues. The V end was cut by 0 bases, the J end by 6 bases, with 12 bases between.

CDR3 nucleotides: TGTGCCAGCAGGGTACAGGGGATCTCCTACAATGAGCAGTTCTTC. Protein: CASRVQGISYNEQFF. The genes are TRBV28 and TRBJ2-1, with 7 nucleotides matching TRBD1. This CDR3 has 15 residues. The germline V gene has CDR1 MDHEN and CDR2 SYDVKM. Unmatched junction bases numbered 5, after V lost 6 bases and J lost 0 bases.

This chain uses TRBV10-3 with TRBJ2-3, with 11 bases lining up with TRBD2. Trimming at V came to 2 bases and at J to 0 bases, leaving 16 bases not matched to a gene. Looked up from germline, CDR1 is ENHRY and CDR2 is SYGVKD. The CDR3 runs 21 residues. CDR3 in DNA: TGTGCCATCAGTGAGCCTTGGGCCGGGTCTAGCGGGAGGTACAGCACAGATACGCAGTATTTT. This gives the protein CAISEPWAGSSGRYSTDTQYF.

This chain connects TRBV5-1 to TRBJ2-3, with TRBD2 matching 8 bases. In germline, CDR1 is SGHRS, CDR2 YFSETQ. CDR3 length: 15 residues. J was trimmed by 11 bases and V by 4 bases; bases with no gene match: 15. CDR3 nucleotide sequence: TGCGCCAGCAGCCCCACTAGCGGAGCAGGATACGTGCAGTATTTT. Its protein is CASSPTSGAGYVQYF.

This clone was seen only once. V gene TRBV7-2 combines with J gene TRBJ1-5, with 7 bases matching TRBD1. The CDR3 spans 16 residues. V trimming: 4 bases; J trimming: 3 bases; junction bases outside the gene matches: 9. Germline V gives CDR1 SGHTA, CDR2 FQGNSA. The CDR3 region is CASSSDRERLNQPQHF. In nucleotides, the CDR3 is TGTGCCAGCAGCTCTGACAGGGAAAGGCTCAATCAGCCCCAGCATTTT.

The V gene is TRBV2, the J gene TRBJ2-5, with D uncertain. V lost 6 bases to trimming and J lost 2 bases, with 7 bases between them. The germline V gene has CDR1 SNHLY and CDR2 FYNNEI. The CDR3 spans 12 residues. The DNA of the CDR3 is TGTGCCAGCAGAGACACGCAAGAGACCCAGTACTTC. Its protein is CASRDTQETQYF.

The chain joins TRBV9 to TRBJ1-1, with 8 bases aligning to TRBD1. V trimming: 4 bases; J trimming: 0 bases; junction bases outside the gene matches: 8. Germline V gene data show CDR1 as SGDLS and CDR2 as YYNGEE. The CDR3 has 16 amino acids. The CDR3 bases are TGTGCCAGCAGCCCTCGGCAGGGGGCAGTGAACACTGAAGCTTTCTTT. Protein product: CASSPRQGAVNTEAFF.

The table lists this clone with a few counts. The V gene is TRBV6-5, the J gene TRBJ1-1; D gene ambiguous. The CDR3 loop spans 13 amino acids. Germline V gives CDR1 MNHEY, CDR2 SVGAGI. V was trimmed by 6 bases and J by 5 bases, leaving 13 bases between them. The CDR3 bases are TGTGCCAGCAGGTCAACGGCGAGGACTGAAGCTTTCTTT. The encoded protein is CASRSTARTEAFF.

This CDR3 reads CASSIGKAGEQYF. CDR3 sequence (DNA): TGTGCCAGTAGTATAGGTAAAGCGGGGGAGCAGTACTTC. The chain is built from TRBV19 and TRBJ2-7; 7 bases match TRBD2. This CDR3 spans 13 amino acids. Germline values: CDR1 LNHDA, CDR2 SQIVND (reference sequence). After removal of 1 base from V and 7 bases from J, the junction contained 4 bases not matched to a gene.

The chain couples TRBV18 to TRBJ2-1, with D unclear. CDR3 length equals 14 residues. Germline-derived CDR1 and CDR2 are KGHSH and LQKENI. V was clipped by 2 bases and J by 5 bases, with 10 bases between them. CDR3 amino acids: CASSPWSLDNEQFF. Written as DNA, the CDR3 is TGTGCCAGCTCACCATGGAGTCTCGACAATGAGCAGTTCTTC.

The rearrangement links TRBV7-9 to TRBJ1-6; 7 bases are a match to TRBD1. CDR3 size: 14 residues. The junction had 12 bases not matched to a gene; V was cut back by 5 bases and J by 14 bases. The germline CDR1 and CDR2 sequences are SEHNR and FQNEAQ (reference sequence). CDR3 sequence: CASSLDRLEGSLHF. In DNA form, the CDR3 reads TGTGCCAGCAGCCTGGACAGGCTCGAGGGATCCCTCCACTTT.

The CDR3 spells CASSLWTGPSNYGYTF. As DNA, the CDR3 is TGTGCCAGCAGCTTATGGACTGGACCCTCTAACTATGGCTACACCTTC. The chain combines TRBV7-2 with TRBJ1-2; D remains ambiguous. V was cut by 2 bases and J by 0 bases, with 13 bases left in between. Germline loops: CDR1 SGHTA, CDR2 FQGNSA. CDR3 length equals 16 residues.